Shown below are 3 T cell receptor beta chains from a single sample sequenced in a study of control samples from healthy donors and cancer patients. Clones were sequenced by immunoSEQ multiplex PCR, and TCRdb holds only the in-frame ones, with some missing. Of 160,000 or so clones in the sample, around 96% are singletons; the top ten hold approximately 8%. Sequencing was done on a sample of blood. The receptors shown here come from a middle-aged woman in good health.

This chain connects TRBV15 to TRBJ1-1; D is unclear. V was shortened by 3 bases and J by 1 base, with 6 bases between the two germline ends. The CDR3 consists of 13 residues. In germline, CDR1 is LNHNV, CDR2 YYDKDF (reference sequence). The CDR3 here is CATSRSRNTEAFF. CDR3 nucleotide sequence: TGTGCCACCAGCAGGAGTCGGAACACTGAAGCTTTCTTT.

The chain links TRBV6-2 or TRBV6-3 to TRBJ2-2; TRBD2 aligns across 8 bases. Germline V gene sequence: CDR1 MNHEY, CDR2 SVGEGT. V was clipped by 0 bases and J by 6 bases; unmatched bases: 15. CDR3 size: 19 residues. The CDR3 coding sequence is TGTGCCAGCAGTTACTCGGAATCGGGAGGGCCGAGTATCCCCGGGGAGCTGTTTTTT. Translation: CASSYSESGGPSIPGELFF.

V usage is TRBV29-1 and J usage is TRBJ2-3; 13 bases are shared with TRBD2. The CDR3 runs 13 residues. Germline CDR1 reads SQVTM; CDR2 reads ANQGSEA. After removal of 6 bases from V and 4 bases from J, the junction contained 1 base not matched to a gene. This CDR3 reads CSVGLAGADTQYF. The CDR3 nucleotides are TGCAGCGTCGGACTAGCGGGAGCAGATACGCAGTATTTT.